Listed below are T cell receptor beta chains from one sample, sequenced in a study of T-cell reconstitution after alpha-beta-depleted transplantation in children. TCRdb used MiXCR to reprocess the PCR reads, holding one entry per CDR3 protein. The repertoire consists of approximately 500,000 distinct CDR3 sequences, with around 27% occurring once and the leading ten covering 35% to 40%. Sequencing was performed on PBMCs, taken before TCRalphabeta/CD19-depleted stem cell transplant. The receptors come from a boy in the first two years of life with Wiskott-Aldrich syndrome, due to receive a stem cell transplant. CDR3s include the opening cysteine and the closing phenylalanine or tryptophan. The order of the fields is CDR3 length, clone size, J gene, V gene, D gene, CDR3 protein, CDR3 DNA. The D gene is left open where the match is weak. Clone size, where shown, is once, few, many, or a class for clones that have expanded.

CDR3 length: 10; clone size: NA; J gene: TRBJ1-1; V gene: TRBV29-1; D gene: NA; CDR3 protein: CSVRIGRAFF; CDR3 DNA: TGCAGCGTCCGGATAGGGCGGGCTTTCTTT
CDR3 length: 20; clone size: few; J gene: TRBJ2-1; V gene: TRBV5-6; D gene: TRBD2; CDR3 protein: CASSPDPGLAGGPSYNEQFF; CDR3 DNA: TGTGCCAGCAGCCCCGATCCGGGACTAGCGGGAGGCCCCTCCTACAATGAGCAGTTCTTC
CDR3 length: 18; clone size: NA; J gene: TRBJ2-5; V gene: TRBV12-3/TRBV12-4; D gene: TRBD2; CDR3 protein: CASSLLGSGRLKVETQYF; CDR3 DNA: TGTGCCAGCAGTTTATTGGGTAGCGGGAGGCTCAAGGTTGAGACCCAGTACTTC
CDR3 length: 14; clone size: NA; J gene: TRBJ1-1; V gene: TRBV10-3; D gene: NA; CDR3 protein: CAIKGGGDGTEAFF; CDR3 DNA: TGTGCCATCAAGGGGGGAGGGGACGGCACTGAAGCTTTCTTT
CDR3 length: 12; clone size: few; J gene: TRBJ2-1; V gene: TRBV12-3/TRBV12-4; D gene: TRBD2; CDR3 protein: CASSFSPSGRVF; CDR3 DNA: TGTGCCAGCAGTTTTAGTCCTAGCGGGAGGGTCTTC
CDR3 length: 16; clone size: NA; J gene: TRBJ1-1; V gene: TRBV5-1; D gene: NA; CDR3 protein: CASSLDRALGNTEAFF; CDR3 DNA: TGCGCCAGCAGCTTGGACAGGGCGTTGGGGAACACTGAAGCTTTCTTT
CDR3 length: 13; clone size: few; J gene: TRBJ2-2; V gene: TRBV28; D gene: TRBD2; CDR3 protein: CAGKTSGTGELFF; CDR3 DNA: TGTGCCGGGAAGACTAGCGGCACCGGGGAGCTGTTTTTT
CDR3 length: 16; clone size: NA; J gene: TRBJ2-2; V gene: TRBV6-2/TRBV6-3; D gene: NA; CDR3 protein: CASWVGVLGRPGELFF; CDR3 DNA: TGTGCCAGCTGGGTAGGGGTCCTGGGAAGGCCCGGGGAGCTGTTTTTT
CDR3 length: 16; clone size: NA; J gene: TRBJ2-1; V gene: TRBV19; D gene: TRBD2; CDR3 protein: CASSTRGTSAYNEQFF; CDR3 DNA: TGTGCCAGTAGTACCAGGGGGACTAGCGCCTACAATGAGCAGTTCTTC
CDR3 length: 16; clone size: few; J gene: TRBJ2-3; V gene: TRBV9; D gene: TRBD2; CDR3 protein: CASSVEPAGTGDTQYF; CDR3 DNA: TGTGCCAGCAGCGTAGAACCAGCGGGAACAGGAGATACGCAGTATTTT
CDR3 length: 13; clone size: few; J gene: TRBJ2-1; V gene: TRBV20-1; D gene: NA; CDR3 protein: CSASPSGHNEQFF; CDR3 DNA: TGCAGTGCTAGTCCCAGCGGGCACAATGAGCAGTTCTTC
CDR3 length: 16; clone size: many; J gene: TRBJ2-1; V gene: TRBV27; D gene: NA; CDR3 protein: CASSLGPSVIYNEQFF; CDR3 DNA: TGTGCCAGCAGTTTAGGTCCTAGCGTCATCTACAATGAGCAGTTCTTC
CDR3 length: 15; clone size: NA; J gene: TRBJ2-2; V gene: TRBV2; D gene: TRBD2; CDR3 protein: CASSGRTSATGELFF; CDR3 DNA: TGTGCCAGCAGTGGTCGGACTAGCGCCACCGGGGAGCTGTTTTTT
CDR3 length: 13; clone size: NA; J gene: TRBJ1-5; V gene: TRBV20-1; D gene: NA; CDR3 protein: CSASWGGNQPQHF; CDR3 DNA: TGCAGTGCTAGTTGGGGGGGCAATCAGCCCCAGCATTTT
CDR3 length: 16; clone size: NA; J gene: TRBJ2-1; V gene: TRBV5-1; D gene: NA; CDR3 protein: CASSLEGLILYNEQFF; CDR3 DNA: TGCGCCAGCAGCTTGGAGGGACTCATTCTATACAATGAGCAGTTCTTC
CDR3 length: 14; clone size: few; J gene: TRBJ1-2; V gene: TRBV6-5; D gene: NA; CDR3 protein: CASSWDGANYGYTF; CDR3 DNA: TGTGCCAGCAGTTGGGACGGAGCTAACTATGGCTACACCTTC
CDR3 length: 20; clone size: few; J gene: TRBJ2-3; V gene: TRBV5-1; D gene: TRBD2; CDR3 protein: CASSFKGSVGLAGFTDTQYF; CDR3 DNA: TGCGCCAGCAGCTTCAAGGGTTCAGTAGGACTAGCGGGATTCACAGATACGCAGTATTTT
CDR3 length: 13; clone size: many; J gene: TRBJ2-1; V gene: TRBV3-1; D gene: NA; CDR3 protein: CASSRGAGDEQFF; CDR3 DNA: TGTGCCAGCAGCCGCGGGGCCGGGGATGAGCAGTTCTTC
CDR3 length: 13; clone size: few; J gene: TRBJ2-7; V gene: TRBV12-3/TRBV12-4; D gene: TRBD1; CDR3 protein: CASSFSGQSEQYF; CDR3 DNA: TGTGCCAGCAGTTTCTCGGGACAGTCCGAGCAGTACTTC
CDR3 length: 19; clone size: NA; J gene: TRBJ2-2; V gene: TRBV5-1; D gene: TRBD2; CDR3 protein: CASSEKGLAGGTNTGELFF; CDR3 DNA: TGCGCCAGCAGCGAGAAGGGACTAGCGGGAGGGACGAACACCGGGGAGCTGTTTTTT
CDR3 length: 13; clone size: NA; J gene: TRBJ1-1; V gene: TRBV5-5; D gene: NA; CDR3 protein: CASSVDGTTEAFF; CDR3 DNA: TGTGCCAGCAGCGTGGACGGCACCACTGAAGCTTTCTTT